This TCR beta chain was obtained from a study of shared clonotypes between healthy human individuals. Details on this clone: Antigen specificity is unknown.

Whole-study results and caveats: Specimens sampled were limited to blood, with tissue repertoires likely differing.

CDR3 length: 16 amino acids. With 0 bases removed from V and 3 bases from J, the gap between germline ends came to 12 bases. CDR1 SGHAT and CDR2 FQNNGV come from the germline V gene. Subsets obtained from CD4+ cells comprised CD45RA+ naive and CD45RA-negative memory cells. Method: immunoSEQ multiplex PCR; TCRdb's copy keeps in-frame clones and lacks some. This repertoire shows around 1.6 million clones, 95% to 99% found once; its top ten account for roughly 0.4%. Sequencing was performed on naive CD4+ T cells sorted from blood. Subset noted: CD45RA+ positively selected. The TCR was taken from a man aged 25-45 years in good health. The chain uses TRBV11-2 and TRBJ2-1; D not certain. For the CDR3, the DNA is TGTGCCAGCAGCTTAGATCGGGTAGTCTTCTACAATGAGCAGTTCTTC. Protein: CASSLDRVVFYNEQFF.